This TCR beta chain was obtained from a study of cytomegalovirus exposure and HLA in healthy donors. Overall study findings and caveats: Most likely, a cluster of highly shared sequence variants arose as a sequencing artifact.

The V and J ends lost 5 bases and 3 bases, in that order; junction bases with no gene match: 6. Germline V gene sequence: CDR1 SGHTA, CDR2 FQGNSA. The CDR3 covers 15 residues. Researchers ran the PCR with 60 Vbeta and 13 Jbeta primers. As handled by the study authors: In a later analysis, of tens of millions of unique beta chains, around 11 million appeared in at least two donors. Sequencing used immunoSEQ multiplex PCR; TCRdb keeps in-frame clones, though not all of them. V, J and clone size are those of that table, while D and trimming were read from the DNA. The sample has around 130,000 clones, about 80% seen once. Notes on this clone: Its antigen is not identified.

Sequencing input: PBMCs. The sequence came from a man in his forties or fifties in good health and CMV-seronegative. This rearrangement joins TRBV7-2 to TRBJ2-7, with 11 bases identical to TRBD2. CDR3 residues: CASSLTSGSIYEQYF. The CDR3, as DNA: TGTGCCAGCAGCCTCACTAGCGGGAGCATCTACGAGCAGTACTTC.